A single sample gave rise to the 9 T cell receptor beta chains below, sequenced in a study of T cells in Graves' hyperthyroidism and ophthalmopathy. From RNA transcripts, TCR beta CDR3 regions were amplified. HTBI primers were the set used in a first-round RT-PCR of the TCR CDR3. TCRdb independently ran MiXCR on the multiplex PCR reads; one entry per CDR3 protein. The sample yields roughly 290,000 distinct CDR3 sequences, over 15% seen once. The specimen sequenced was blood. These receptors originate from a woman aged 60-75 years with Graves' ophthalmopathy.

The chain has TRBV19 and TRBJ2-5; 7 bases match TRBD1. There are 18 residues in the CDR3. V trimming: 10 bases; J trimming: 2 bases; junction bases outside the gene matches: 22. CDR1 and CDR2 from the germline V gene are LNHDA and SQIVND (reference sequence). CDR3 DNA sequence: TGTGCCAACCTCAGGCCAGGGGGTTTGTCTGGTCGGCAAGAGACCCAGTACTTC. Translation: CANLRPGGLSGRQETQYF. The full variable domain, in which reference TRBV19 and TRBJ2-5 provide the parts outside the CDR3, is DGGITQSPKYLFRKEGQNVTLSCEQNLNHDAMYWYRQDPGQGLRLIYYSQIVNDFQKGDIAEGYSVSREKKESFPLTVTSAQKNPTAFYLCANLRPGGLSGRQETQYFGPGTRLLVL.

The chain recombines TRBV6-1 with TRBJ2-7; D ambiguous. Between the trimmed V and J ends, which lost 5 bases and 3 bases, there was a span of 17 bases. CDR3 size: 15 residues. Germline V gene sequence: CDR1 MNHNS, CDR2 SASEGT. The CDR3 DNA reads TGTGCCAGCAGTCGTGACGGAAACCTCGGCTACGAGCAGTACTTC. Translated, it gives CASSRDGNLGYEQYF.

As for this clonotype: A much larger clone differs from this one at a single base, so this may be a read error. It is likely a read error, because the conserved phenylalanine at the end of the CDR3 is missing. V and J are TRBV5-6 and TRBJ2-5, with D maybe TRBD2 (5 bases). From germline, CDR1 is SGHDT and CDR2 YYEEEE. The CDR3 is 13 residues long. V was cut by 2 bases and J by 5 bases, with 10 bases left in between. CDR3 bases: TGTGCCAGCAGCTTCGTACTAGAGGAGACCCAGTACTCC. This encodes CASSFVLEETQYS.

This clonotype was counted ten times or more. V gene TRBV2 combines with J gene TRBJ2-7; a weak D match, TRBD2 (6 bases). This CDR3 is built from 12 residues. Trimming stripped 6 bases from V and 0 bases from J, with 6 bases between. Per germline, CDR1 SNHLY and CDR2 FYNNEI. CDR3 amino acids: CASREGSYEQYF. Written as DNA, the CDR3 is TGTGCCAGCAGGGAGGGCTCCTACGAGCAGTACTTC.

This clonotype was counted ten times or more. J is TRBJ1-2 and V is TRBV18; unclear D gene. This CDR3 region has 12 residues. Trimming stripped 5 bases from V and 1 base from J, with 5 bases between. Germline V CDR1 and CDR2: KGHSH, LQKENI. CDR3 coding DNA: TGTGCCAGCTCAGGCCGTAACTATGGCTACACCTTC. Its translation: CASSGRNYGYTF.

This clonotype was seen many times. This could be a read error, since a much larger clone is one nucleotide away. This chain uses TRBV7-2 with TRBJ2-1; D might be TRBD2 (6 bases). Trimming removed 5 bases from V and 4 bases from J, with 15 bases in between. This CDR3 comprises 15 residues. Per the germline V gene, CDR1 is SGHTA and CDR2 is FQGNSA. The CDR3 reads CASSAWRAGYNEQFF. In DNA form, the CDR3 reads TGTGCCAGCAGCGCCTGGAGGGCCGGTTACAATGAGCAGTTCTTC. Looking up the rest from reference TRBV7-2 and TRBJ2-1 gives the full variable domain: GAGVSQSPSNKVTEKGKDVELRCDPISGHTALYWYRQSLGQGLEFLIYFQGNSAPDKSGLPSDRFSAERTGGSVSTLTIQRTQQEDSAVYLCASSAWRAGYNEQFFGPGTRLTVL.

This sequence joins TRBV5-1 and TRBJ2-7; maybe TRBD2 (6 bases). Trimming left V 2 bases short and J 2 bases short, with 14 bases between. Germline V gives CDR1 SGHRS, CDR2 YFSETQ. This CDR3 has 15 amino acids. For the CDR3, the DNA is TGCGCCAGCAGCTTAACACTAGCTCCAACCTACGAGCAGTACTTC. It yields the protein CASSLTLAPTYEQYF.

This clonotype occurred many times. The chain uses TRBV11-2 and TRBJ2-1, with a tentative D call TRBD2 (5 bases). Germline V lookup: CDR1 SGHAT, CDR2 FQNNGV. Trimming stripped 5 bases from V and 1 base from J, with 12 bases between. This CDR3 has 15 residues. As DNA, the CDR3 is TGTGCCAGCAGCCCCGCTCCGGGGTCCTACAATGAGCAGTTCTTC. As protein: CASSPAPGSYNEQFF.

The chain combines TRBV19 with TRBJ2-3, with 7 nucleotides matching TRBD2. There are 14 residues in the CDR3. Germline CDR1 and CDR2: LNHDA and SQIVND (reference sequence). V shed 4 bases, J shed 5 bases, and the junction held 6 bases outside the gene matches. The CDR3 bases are TGTGCCAGTAGTAGGCGGGAGTTAGGAGATACGCAGTATTTT. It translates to CASSRRELGDTQYF. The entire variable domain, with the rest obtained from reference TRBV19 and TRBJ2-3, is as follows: DGGITQSPKYLFRKEGQNVTLSCEQNLNHDAMYWYRQDPGQGLRLIYYSQIVNDFQKGDIAEGYSVSREKKESFPLTVTSAQKNPTAFYLCASSRRELGDTQYFGPGTRLTVL.